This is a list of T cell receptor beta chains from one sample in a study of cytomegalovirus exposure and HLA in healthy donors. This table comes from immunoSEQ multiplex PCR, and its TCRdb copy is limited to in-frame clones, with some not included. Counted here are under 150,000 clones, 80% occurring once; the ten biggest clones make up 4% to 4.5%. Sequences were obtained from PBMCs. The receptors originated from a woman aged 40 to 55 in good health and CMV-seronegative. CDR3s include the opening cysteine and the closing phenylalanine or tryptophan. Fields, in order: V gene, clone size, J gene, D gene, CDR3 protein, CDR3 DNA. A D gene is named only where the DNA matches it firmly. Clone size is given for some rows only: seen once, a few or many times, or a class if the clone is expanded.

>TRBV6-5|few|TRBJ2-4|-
CASSTSTGTKNIQYF
TGTGCCAGCAGTACATCGACGGGGACCAAAAACATTCAGTACTTC
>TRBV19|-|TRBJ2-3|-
CASSTRQARGTDTQYF
TGTGCCAGTAGTACCCGACAGGCCCGGGGCACAGATACGCAGTATTTT
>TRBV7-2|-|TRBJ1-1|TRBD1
CASSLQQGARTEAFF
TGTGCCAGCAGCCTTCAACAGGGGGCGAGGACTGAAGCTTTCTTT
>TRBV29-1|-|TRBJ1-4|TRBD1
CSGGTGGSEKLFF
TGCAGCGGGGGGACAGGGGGCAGTGAAAAACTGTTTTTT
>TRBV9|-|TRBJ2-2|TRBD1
CASSVEQGANTGELFF
TGTGCCAGCAGCGTTGAACAGGGGGCGAACACCGGGGAGCTGTTTTTT
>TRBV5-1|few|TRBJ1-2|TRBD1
CASSLAEGGGYGYTF
TGCGCCAGCAGCTTGGCCGAAGGGGGCGGCTATGGCTACACCTTC
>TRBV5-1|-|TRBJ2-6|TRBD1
CASSGTESSGANVLTF
TGCGCCAGCAGCGGGACAGAGTCCTCTGGGGCCAACGTCCTGACTTTC
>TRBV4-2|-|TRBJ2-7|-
CASSQASGYYEQYF
TGTGCCAGCAGCCAAGCCTCGGGGTACTACGAGCAGTACTTC
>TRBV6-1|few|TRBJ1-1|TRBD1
CASSLHGTALPEAFF
TGTGCCAGCTCTTTACATGGGACAGCCCTCCCTGAAGCTTTCTTT
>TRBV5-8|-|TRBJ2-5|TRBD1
CASSLPGTEQETQYF
TGTGCCAGCAGCCTCCCCGGGACAGAACAAGAGACCCAGTACTTC
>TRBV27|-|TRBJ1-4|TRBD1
CASSLERPAGTGAEKLFF
TGTGCCAGCAGTTTAGAGCGACCAGCCGGGACAGGGGCAGAAAAACTGTTTTTT
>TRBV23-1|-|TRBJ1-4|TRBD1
CASSQSPDRGRNEKLFF
TGCGCCAGCAGTCAATCCCCTGACAGGGGACGAAATGAAAAACTGTTTTTT
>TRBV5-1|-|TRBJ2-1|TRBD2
CASSLAAGVLYNEQFF
TGCGCCAGCAGCTTGGCGGCGGGAGTTCTCTACAATGAGCAGTTCTTC
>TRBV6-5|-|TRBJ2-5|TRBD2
CASSYAGAAGEETQYF
TGTGCCAGCAGTTACGCAGGAGCAGCGGGAGAAGAGACCCAGTACTTC
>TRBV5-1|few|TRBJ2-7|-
CASSPAGSYEQYF
TGCGCCAGCAGCCCGGCTGGGAGTTACGAGCAGTACTTC
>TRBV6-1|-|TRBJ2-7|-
CASSYIEQYF
TGTGCCAGCAGCTATATCGAGCAGTACTTC
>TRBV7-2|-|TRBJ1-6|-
CASSLGGGFPLHF
TGTGCCAGCAGCTTAGGAGGAGGCTTCCCCCTCCACTTT
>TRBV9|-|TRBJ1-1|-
CASSAQGWDTEAFF
TGTGCCAGCAGCGCCCAGGGGTGGGACACTGAAGCTTTCTTT
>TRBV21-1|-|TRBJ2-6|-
CASTLREFNVLTF
TGTGCCAGCACCCTAAGAGAATTCAACGTCCTGACTTTC
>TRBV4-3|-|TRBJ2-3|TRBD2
CASSLEAGDTDTQYF
TGCGCCAGCAGCCTAGAAGCGGGAGATACAGATACGCAGTATTTT
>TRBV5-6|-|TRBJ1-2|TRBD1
CASSWAGGPYGYTF
TGTGCCAGCAGCTGGGCAGGGGGTCCCTATGGCTACACCTTC
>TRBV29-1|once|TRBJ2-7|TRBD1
CSGGDRDYEQYF
TGCAGCGGGGGGGACAGGGACTACGAGCAGTACTTC
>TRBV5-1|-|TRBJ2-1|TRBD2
CASSILAGALNEQFF
TGCGCCAGCAGCATTCTAGCGGGAGCCCTCAATGAGCAGTTCTTC
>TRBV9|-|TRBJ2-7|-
CASSVVDSSYEQYF
TGTGCCAGCAGCGTAGTGGACAGCTCCTACGAGCAGTACTTC
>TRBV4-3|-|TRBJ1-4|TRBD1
CASSQVRDSRLKMFF
TGCGCCAGCAGCCAAGTACGGGACAGTCGACTGAAGATGTTTTTT
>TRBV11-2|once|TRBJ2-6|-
CASSLGANVLTF
TGTGCCAGCAGTCTGGGGGCCAACGTCCTGACTTTC
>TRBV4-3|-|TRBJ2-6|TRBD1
CASSQVGDSYSGANVLTF
TGCGCCAGCAGCCAAGTTGGGGACAGTTACTCTGGGGCCAACGTCCTGACTTTC
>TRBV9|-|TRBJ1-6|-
CASKDTSYNSPLHF
TGTGCCAGCAAGGACACTTCCTATAATTCACCCCTCCACTTT
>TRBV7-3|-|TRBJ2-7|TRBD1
CASSGGQGYEQYF
TGTGCCAGCTCCGGGGGACAGGGCTACGAGCAGTACTTC
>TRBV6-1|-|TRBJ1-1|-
CAASSGPGVGTEAFF
TGTGCCGCCAGCAGTGGGCCAGGGGTGGGCACTGAAGCTTTCTTT
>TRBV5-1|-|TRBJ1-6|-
CASSFGGSSYNSPLHF
TGCGCCAGCAGCTTCGGGGGGAGCTCCTATAATTCACCCCTCCACTTT
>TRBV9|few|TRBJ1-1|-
CASSAPGGGGAFF
TGTGCCAGCAGCGCCCCGGGAGGGGGGGGAGCTTTCTTT
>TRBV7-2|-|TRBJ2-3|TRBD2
CASSPMTSGSADTQYF
TGTGCCAGCAGCCCGATGACTAGCGGGAGCGCAGATACGCAGTATTTT
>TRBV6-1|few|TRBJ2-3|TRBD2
CASSATSGSPDTQYF
TGTGCCAGCAGTGCCACTAGCGGGAGTCCAGATACGCAGTATTTT
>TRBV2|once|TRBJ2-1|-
CASSGSPDPYNEQFF
TGTGCCAGCAGTGGGAGCCCCGACCCGTACAATGAGCAGTTCTTC
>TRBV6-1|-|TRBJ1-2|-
CASSAGSNYGYTF
TGTGCCAGTTCTGCGGGGTCGAACTATGGCTACACCTTC
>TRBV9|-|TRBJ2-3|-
CASSVGTGESTDTQYF
TGTGCCAGCAGCGTAGGTACAGGTGAGAGCACAGATACGCAGTATTTT
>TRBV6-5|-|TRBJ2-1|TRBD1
CASRGQDQGEQFF
TGTGCCAGCAGAGGACAGGACCAGGGTGAGCAGTTCTTC
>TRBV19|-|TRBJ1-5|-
CASSHSNQPQHF
TGTGCCAGTAGTCATAGCAATCAGCCCCAGCATTTT
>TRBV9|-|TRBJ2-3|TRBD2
CASSVQSTSRDTDTQYF
TGTGCCAGCAGTGTTCAATCGACTAGCCGGGACACAGATACGCAGTATTTT
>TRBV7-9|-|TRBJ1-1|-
CASSLSRAGRNTEAFF
TGTGCCAGCAGCTTGAGTAGGGCGGGGAGGAACACTGAAGCTTTCTTT
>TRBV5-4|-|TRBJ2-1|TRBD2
CASSPGGLAGGREQFF
TGTGCCAGCAGCCCAGGGGGGCTAGCGGGAGGGAGGGAGCAGTTCTTC
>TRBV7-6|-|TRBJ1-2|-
CASSLADSRTSGYTF
TGTGCCAGCAGCTTAGCAGACAGCCGTACCTCTGGCTACACCTTC
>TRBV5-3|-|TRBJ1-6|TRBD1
CARSLRSGTDNSPLHF
TGTGCCAGAAGCCTAAGGTCCGGGACAGATAATTCACCCCTCCACTTT
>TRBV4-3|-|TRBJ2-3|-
CASSQDQRTDTQYF
TGCGCCAGCAGCCAAGATCAGAGGACAGATACGCAGTATTTT